The TCR beta chain described here comes from a study of blood T cell repertoires in COVID-19. The repertoire was sequenced with immunoSEQ multiplex PCR; TCRdb's copy has only in-frame clones and lacks some. Among some 340,000 clones listed, over 90% were seen once. The CDR3 consists of 15 residues. CDR1 is SNHLY, CDR2 FYNNEI, per germline. V shed 6 bases and J 2 bases; nucleotides not matched to a gene: 9. The rearrangement joins TRBV2 to TRBJ1-1, with 7 positions matching TRBD1. The clonotype comes from a woman in her 30s who had been exposed to COVID-19. What was sequenced was PBMCs or T cells enriched from blood (not recorded which). CDR3 residues: CASSQDRQINTEAFF. CDR3 in DNA: TGTGCCAGCAGCCAGGACAGGCAGATAAACACTGAAGCTTTCTTT.